The 5 T cell receptor beta chains below all came from one sample that was sequenced in a study of T cells in Graves' hyperthyroidism and ophthalmopathy. Using RNA transcripts as the source, TCR beta CDR3 regions were amplified. TCR CDR3 underwent first-round RT-PCR with the HTBI primer set. TCRdb reanalysed the multiplex PCR reads using MiXCR and keeps one entry per CDR3 protein. The table lists around 690,000 distinct CDR3 sequences, less than 25% of them singletons, with more than 30% in the top ten. The sequencing sample was made of blood. The receptors were gathered from a man aged 30 to 45 with Graves' ophthalmopathy.

The CDR3 spells CASSYASPGEQYF. The CDR3 DNA is TGTGCCAGCAGTTACGCCAGTCCGGGGGAGCAGTACTTC. This chain uses TRBV27 with TRBJ2-7, with D tentatively TRBD2 (5 bases). Germline V lookup: CDR1 MNHEY, CDR2 SMNVEV (reference sequence). V was cut by 4 bases and J by 7 bases, with 14 bases left in between. The CDR3 consists of 13 residues.

The chain has TRBV7-2 and TRBJ2-7; TRBD2 is a possible D gene (5 bases). Looked up from germline, CDR1 is SGHTA and CDR2 is FQGNSA. Trimming shortened V by 6 bases and J by 6 bases, and 18 bases separated the two germline ends. The CDR3 runs to 14 residues. Here the CDR3 DNA reads TGTGCCAGCAGTTACTCGCTTCTAGCTTCCGAGCAGTACTTC. Translated, it gives CASSYSLLASEQYF.

V is TRBV12-3 or TRBV12-4 and J is TRBJ1-1, with D perhaps TRBD1 (6 bases). The V end was cut by 6 bases, the J end by 5 bases, with 16 bases between. The length of the CDR3 is 14 residues. DNA for the CDR3: TGTGCCAGCAGCCAAAAGGGGGTACGAACTGAAGCTTTCTTT. This encodes CASSQKGVRTEAFF.

V is TRBV28 and J is TRBJ1-2, with D perhaps TRBD1 (5 bases). V shed 4 bases and J shed 7 bases, with 16 bases lying between them. The V gene's germline CDR1 is MDHEN and CDR2 SYDVKM. The CDR3 is made up of 14 amino acids. The CDR3 loop is CASSSGTTACGYTF. CDR3 bases: TGTGCCAGCAGTTCCGGGACTACTGCCTGTGGCTACACCTTC.

This sequence joins TRBV7-9 and TRBJ1-1, with 9 bases fitting TRBD1. CDR1 SEHNR and CDR2 FQNEAQ come from the germline V gene (reference sequence). The trim removed 6 bases at V and 5 bases at J, leaving 7 bases unmatched. The CDR3 is 14 residues long. The CDR3 nucleotides are TGTGCCAGCAGACCAGGACAGGGGAGGACTGAAGCTTTCTTT. Its protein product is CASRPGQGRTEAFF.